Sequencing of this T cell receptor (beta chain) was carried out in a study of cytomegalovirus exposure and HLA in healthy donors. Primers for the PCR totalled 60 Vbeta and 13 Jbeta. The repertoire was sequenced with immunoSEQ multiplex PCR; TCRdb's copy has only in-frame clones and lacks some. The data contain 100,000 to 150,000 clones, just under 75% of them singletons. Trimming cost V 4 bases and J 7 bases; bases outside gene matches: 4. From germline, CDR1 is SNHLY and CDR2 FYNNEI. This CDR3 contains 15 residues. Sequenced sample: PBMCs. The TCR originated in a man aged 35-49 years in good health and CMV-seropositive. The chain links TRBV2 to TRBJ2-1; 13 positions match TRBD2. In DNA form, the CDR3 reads TGTGCCAGCAGTGGGCCGGGACTAGCGGGAAATGAGCAGTTCTTC. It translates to CASSGPGLAGNEQFF. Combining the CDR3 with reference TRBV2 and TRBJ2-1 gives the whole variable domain EPEVTQTPSHQVTQMGQEVILRCVPISNHLYFYWYRQILGQKVEFLVSFYNNEISEKSEIFDDQFSVERPDGSNFTLKIRSTKLEDSAMYFCASSGPGLAGNEQFFGPGTRLTVL.